A selection of T cell receptor beta chains follows, all from one sample in a study of OX40 agonist ivuxolimab in advanced cancers. Clones were sequenced by immunoSEQ multiplex PCR, and TCRdb holds only the in-frame ones, with some missing. The sample contains 15,000 to 20,000 clones, around 80% of which appear only once. The sequenced sample was CD4+ or CD8+ T cells sorted from blood, obtained in a trial of the OX40 agonist ivuxolimab. The receptors shown here come from an adult with an advanced solid tumor such as melanoma, head and neck, liver or kidney cancer. Both conserved end residues are part of each CDR3. D genes are given only for firm matches. A clone size is listed for some rows: how often the clone was seen (once, few, many), or a class if it is expanded.

clone_size: -
d_call: TRBD2
v_call: TRBV5-1
j_call: TRBJ2-3
cdr3_nt: TGCGCCAGCAGCTTGCCCACTAGCGGGGGCACAGATACGCAGTATTTT
cdr3_aa: CASSLPTSGGTDTQYF

clone_size: -
d_call: TRBD2
v_call: TRBV5-6
j_call: TRBJ2-3
cdr3_nt: TGTGCCAGCTGCCAGGGACTAGCGGGGGTTTGGACAGATACGCAGTATTTT
cdr3_aa: CASCQGLAGVWTDTQYF

clone_size: -
d_call: TRBD2
v_call: TRBV27
j_call: TRBJ2-1
cdr3_nt: TGTGCCAGCAGTCCCCGGGGGGGCCCGTACAATGAGCAGTTCTTC
cdr3_aa: CASSPRGGPYNEQFF

clone_size: -
d_call: TRBD1
v_call: TRBV19
j_call: TRBJ2-3
cdr3_nt: TGTGCCAGTAGGCCGGGGCAGGGGGCTCTTACTAGCACAGATACGCAGTATTTT
cdr3_aa: CASRPGQGALTSTDTQYF

clone_size: -
d_call: -
v_call: TRBV5-1
j_call: TRBJ2-2
cdr3_nt: TGCGCCAGCAGTTTCGAACCGGCCCACACCGGGGAGCTGTTTTTT
cdr3_aa: CASSFEPAHTGELFF

clone_size: -
d_call: TRBD2
v_call: TRBV7-2
j_call: TRBJ2-7
cdr3_nt: TGTGCCAGCAGCTTAGAACTAGCGGGAGGACGAAATTCCTACGAGCAGTACTTC
cdr3_aa: CASSLELAGGRNSYEQYF

clone_size: -
d_call: TRBD1
v_call: TRBV19
j_call: TRBJ1-6
cdr3_nt: TGTGCCAGTAGTACGTCCGGGACAGCCTCGGCACCCCTCCACTTT
cdr3_aa: CASSTSGTASAPLHF

clone_size: -
d_call: -
v_call: TRBV7-6
j_call: TRBJ2-1
cdr3_nt: TGTGCCAGCAGCTTAGCCCCCACCTACAATGAGCAGTTCTTC
cdr3_aa: CASSLAPTYNEQFF

clone_size: few
d_call: TRBD1
v_call: TRBV11-3
j_call: TRBJ2-7
cdr3_nt: TGTGCCAGCAGCTCCGGGACAGAAGAGCAGTACTTC
cdr3_aa: CASSSGTEEQYF

clone_size: -
d_call: TRBD1
v_call: TRBV6-5
j_call: TRBJ2-7
cdr3_nt: TGTGCCAGCAGTTCCGGACAGGGAATCTACGAGCAGTACTTC
cdr3_aa: CASSSGQGIYEQYF

clone_size: -
d_call: -
v_call: TRBV19
j_call: TRBJ2-1
cdr3_nt: TGTGCCAGTAGTATATACAGCATGACTGGTGAGCAGTTCTTC
cdr3_aa: CASSIYSMTGEQFF

clone_size: -
d_call: -
v_call: TRBV27
j_call: TRBJ1-4
cdr3_nt: TGTGCCAGCAGTTTATTACCAGCCTTTGGGGTTAACTTCGAAAAACTGTTTTTT
cdr3_aa: CASSLLPAFGVNFEKLFF

clone_size: -
d_call: TRBD1
v_call: TRBV28
j_call: TRBJ1-2
cdr3_nt: TGTGCCAGCAATTTTCTCGAGGACAGGAGGTATGGCTACACCTTC
cdr3_aa: CASNFLEDRRYGYTF

clone_size: -
d_call: -
v_call: TRBV5-1
j_call: TRBJ2-2
cdr3_nt: TGCGCCAGCAGCTTGGATGGGCAGAACACCGGGGAGCTGTTTTTT
cdr3_aa: CASSLDGQNTGELFF

clone_size: -
d_call: TRBD1
v_call: TRBV27
j_call: TRBJ2-3
cdr3_nt: TGTGCCAGCAGTTCCCGGGACAGGGGTACAGATACGCAGTATTTT
cdr3_aa: CASSSRDRGTDTQYF

clone_size: -
d_call: TRBD2
v_call: TRBV25-1
j_call: TRBJ2-5
cdr3_nt: TGTGCCAGCAGTGAATCCCCTAGCGGGAACCCTCAAGAGACCCAGTACTTC
cdr3_aa: CASSESPSGNPQETQYF

clone_size: -
d_call: -
v_call: TRBV4-1
j_call: TRBJ1-2
cdr3_nt: TGCGCCAGCAGCCAAGATGGAGCAACCGGCTATGGCTACACCTTC
cdr3_aa: CASSQDGATGYGYTF

clone_size: -
d_call: -
v_call: TRBV29-1
j_call: TRBJ2-7
cdr3_nt: TGCAGTATCCGGGACACTGAGGCCTACGAGCAGTACTTC
cdr3_aa: CSIRDTEAYEQYF

clone_size: -
d_call: TRBD1
v_call: TRBV6-5
j_call: TRBJ2-5
cdr3_nt: TGTGCCAGTTCACAGGGGGCCCAAGAGACCCAGTACTTC
cdr3_aa: CASSQGAQETQYF

clone_size: -
d_call: TRBD1
v_call: TRBV28
j_call: TRBJ2-1
cdr3_nt: TGTGCCAGCGACCTCGGGACAGGGGGTGTTGAGCAGTTCTTC
cdr3_aa: CASDLGTGGVEQFF

clone_size: few
d_call: -
v_call: TRBV14
j_call: TRBJ2-5
cdr3_nt: TGTGCCAGCAGCCAGTGGACGGGGGAGACCCAGTACTTC
cdr3_aa: CASSQWTGETQYF

clone_size: many
d_call: -
v_call: TRBV5-6
j_call: TRBJ2-7
cdr3_nt: TGTGCCAGCAGCTTGAGTCTCGAGCAGTACTTC
cdr3_aa: CASSLSLEQYF

clone_size: -
d_call: TRBD2
v_call: TRBV5-5
j_call: TRBJ2-1
cdr3_nt: TGTGCCAGCAGCTCCGGACTAGCGGGAGGGCACAAAACCAATGAGCAGTTCTTC
cdr3_aa: CASSSGLAGGHKTNEQFF

clone_size: -
d_call: TRBD2
v_call: TRBV27
j_call: TRBJ2-5
cdr3_nt: TGTGCCAGCAAAACCCTCATACGGGAGGGCCTAATCCAAGAGACCCAGTACTTC
cdr3_aa: CASKTLIREGLIQETQYF

clone_size: -
d_call: TRBD1
v_call: TRBV6-6
j_call: TRBJ1-2
cdr3_nt: TGTGCCAGCAGCCCCGGGACAGGGGGCGCGGGCTACACCTTC
cdr3_aa: CASSPGTGGAGYTF

clone_size: -
d_call: -
v_call: TRBV5-4
j_call: TRBJ2-7
cdr3_nt: TGTGCCAGCAGCCAAGAACAGCACAGCGCCTACGAGCAGTACTTC
cdr3_aa: CASSQEQHSAYEQYF

clone_size: -
d_call: TRBD2
v_call: TRBV14
j_call: TRBJ2-1
cdr3_nt: TGTGCCAGCAGCCAAGGCGGGACTAGCGGGGATGAGCAGTTCTTC
cdr3_aa: CASSQGGTSGDEQFF

clone_size: -
d_call: -
v_call: TRBV27
j_call: TRBJ2-3
cdr3_nt: TGTGCCAGCAGTCCGTCGGGTTCAGGCATCGATACGCAGTATTTT
cdr3_aa: CASSPSGSGIDTQYF

clone_size: medium-sized
d_call: TRBD1
v_call: TRBV28
j_call: TRBJ1-1
cdr3_nt: TGTGCCAGCATCGACAGGGACGGGTGGACTGAAGCTTTCTTT
cdr3_aa: CASIDRDGWTEAFF

clone_size: -
d_call: TRBD1
v_call: TRBV6-6
j_call: TRBJ1-5
cdr3_nt: TGTGCCAGCAGTTACGGGACAGAGGGGCAGCATTTT
cdr3_aa: CASSYGTEGQHF

clone_size: -
d_call: TRBD2
v_call: TRBV9
j_call: TRBJ2-5
cdr3_nt: TGTGCCAGCAGCTTCAGGGGGGGACTAGCGGAGGACCAAGAGACCCAGTACTTC
cdr3_aa: CASSFRGGLAEDQETQYF

clone_size: once
d_call: -
v_call: TRBV27
j_call: TRBJ2-1
cdr3_nt: TGTGCCAGCAGTCCCTCAGGGGCGTACAATGAGCAGTTCTTC
cdr3_aa: CASSPSGAYNEQFF

clone_size: -
d_call: TRBD1
v_call: TRBV9
j_call: TRBJ1-5
cdr3_nt: TGTGCCAGCAGCTCCGGGACAGGGAATCAGCCCCAGCATTTT
cdr3_aa: CASSSGTGNQPQHF

clone_size: -
d_call: -
v_call: TRBV7-8
j_call: TRBJ2-6
cdr3_nt: TGTGCCAGCAGCTTACTCAACTCTGGGGCCAACGTCCTGACTTTC
cdr3_aa: CASSLLNSGANVLTF

clone_size: -
d_call: TRBD1
v_call: TRBV6-1
j_call: TRBJ1-1
cdr3_nt: TGTGCCAGCAGTGATTGGACTCCAGGGGGCATTGGGGGGAACACTGAAGCTTTCTTT
cdr3_aa: CASSDWTPGGIGGNTEAFF

clone_size: -
d_call: TRBD2
v_call: TRBV7-8
j_call: TRBJ2-2
cdr3_nt: TGTGCCAGCAGTGGGAGGGCCGGAACCGCCGGGGAGCTGTTTTTT
cdr3_aa: CASSGRAGTAGELFF

clone_size: once
d_call: TRBD2
v_call: TRBV7-8
j_call: TRBJ2-5
cdr3_nt: TGTGCCAGCAGGCTAGCGGGAGGTCAAGAGACCCAGTACTTC
cdr3_aa: CASRLAGGQETQYF

clone_size: -
d_call: -
v_call: TRBV19
j_call: TRBJ1-4
cdr3_nt: TGTGCCAGTAGTGTGACCCTGGGCCGTAATGAAAAACTGTTTTTT
cdr3_aa: CASSVTLGRNEKLFF

clone_size: -
d_call: TRBD1
v_call: TRBV25-1
j_call: TRBJ2-3
cdr3_nt: TGTGCCAGCAGTGGGCGGGACAGGGTGTTGACAGATACGCAGTATTTT
cdr3_aa: CASSGRDRVLTDTQYF

clone_size: -
d_call: TRBD2
v_call: TRBV4-2
j_call: TRBJ2-7
cdr3_nt: TGTGCCAGCAGCCACCCGGGGGGGGAAGACGAGCAGTACTTC
cdr3_aa: CASSHPGGEDEQYF

clone_size: -
d_call: TRBD1
v_call: TRBV19
j_call: TRBJ2-1
cdr3_nt: TGTGCCAGTAGTGCACAGGGGGATTTAAATGAGCAGTTCTTC
cdr3_aa: CASSAQGDLNEQFF

clone_size: -
d_call: -
v_call: TRBV6-1
j_call: TRBJ1-1
cdr3_nt: TGTGCCAGCAGTGCCGCCGGGATCCTGGGCACTGAAGCTTTCTTT
cdr3_aa: CASSAAGILGTEAFF

clone_size: -
d_call: TRBD2
v_call: TRBV7-6
j_call: TRBJ2-7
cdr3_nt: TGTGCCAGCAGCCCCTGGACTAGCGGGGGCTACGAGCAGTACTTC
cdr3_aa: CASSPWTSGGYEQYF

clone_size: -
d_call: -
v_call: TRBV13
j_call: TRBJ2-1
cdr3_nt: TGTGCCAGCAGCATCTACAATGAGCAGTTCTTC
cdr3_aa: CASSIYNEQFF

clone_size: -
d_call: TRBD2
v_call: TRBV7-8
j_call: TRBJ2-1
cdr3_nt: TGTGCCAGCAGCCGAGCGGGGCGGAGCTCCTACAATGAGCAGTTCTTC
cdr3_aa: CASSRAGRSSYNEQFF

clone_size: -
d_call: TRBD1
v_call: TRBV30
j_call: TRBJ1-2
cdr3_nt: TGTGCCTGGAGAACAGGGGCTAGAGGCTACACCTTC
cdr3_aa: CAWRTGARGYTF

clone_size: -
d_call: -
v_call: TRBV6-5
j_call: TRBJ2-5
cdr3_nt: TGTGCCAGCAGATCTGCTAGCGCCCCGGAGACCCAGTACTTC
cdr3_aa: CASRSASAPETQYF

clone_size: -
d_call: -
v_call: TRBV7-9
j_call: TRBJ2-7
cdr3_nt: TGTGCCAGCAGCCCCGTTTTGGCGGAGCTGTACTTC
cdr3_aa: CASSPVLAELYF

clone_size: few
d_call: -
v_call: TRBV25-1
j_call: TRBJ2-1
cdr3_nt: TGTGCCAGCAGTGAACCAGAGGACTCCTACAATGAGCAGTTCTTC
cdr3_aa: CASSEPEDSYNEQFF

clone_size: -
d_call: TRBD2
v_call: TRBV11-2
j_call: TRBJ2-1
cdr3_nt: TGTGCCAGCACTGAGGCAGGGGCTAGCGGGAGGAATGAGCAGTTCTTC
cdr3_aa: CASTEAGASGRNEQFF